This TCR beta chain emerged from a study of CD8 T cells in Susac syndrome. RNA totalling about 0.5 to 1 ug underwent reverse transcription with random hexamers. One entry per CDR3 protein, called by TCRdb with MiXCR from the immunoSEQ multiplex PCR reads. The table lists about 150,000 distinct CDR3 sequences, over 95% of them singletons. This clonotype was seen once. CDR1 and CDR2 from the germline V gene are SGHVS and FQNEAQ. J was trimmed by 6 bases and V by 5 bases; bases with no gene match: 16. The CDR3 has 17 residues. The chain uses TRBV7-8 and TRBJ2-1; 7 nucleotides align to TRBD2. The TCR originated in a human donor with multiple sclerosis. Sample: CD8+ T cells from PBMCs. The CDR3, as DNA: TGTGCCAGCAGCCCACGACTTGGGCTAGCGGCCCTCAATGAGCAGTTCTTC. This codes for CASSPRLGLAALNEQFF.